Listed below are T cell receptor beta chains from one sample, sequenced in a study of blood T cell repertoires in COVID-19. The table came from immunoSEQ multiplex PCR; TCRdb's copy has only in-frame clones and leaves some out. The data hold about 250,000 clones, with approximately 79% observed a single time. Sample: peripheral blood. All receptors come from a woman aged 40 to 50 with active or convalescent COVID-19. The conserved cysteine and the conserved F or W are not part of the CDR3 here. Some rows have no size entry. The others give once, few or many, or a class for an expanded clone.

>TRBJ1-5|.|TRBV15
ATTPTVGDQPQH
>TRBJ2-7|once|TRBV28
ASSLQGGSYEQY
>TRBJ2-7|.|TRBV15
ATSRDIGQGSYEQY
>TRBJ1-1|.|TRBV5-1
ASSFDSSPIEAF
>TRBJ2-4|.|TRBV10-1
ASSESTARNIQY
>TRBJ2-1|few|TRBV11-2
ASSLDRRNEQF
>TRBJ1-4|.|TRBV4-1
ASSQKTGGREKLF
>TRBJ2-3|.|TRBV9
ASTLAGGISDTQY
>TRBJ2-1|.|TRBV3-1/TRBV3-2
ASSHTERGEQF
>TRBJ2-2|.|TRBV10-3
AATPGGTFTGELF
>TRBJ1-2|.|TRBV7-9
ASSSLGGPHQGHGYT
>TRBJ1-1|.|TRBV2
ASTELNPGTGGSAF
>TRBJ2-3|.|TRBV24-1
ATSDLGRTQY
>TRBJ1-2|.|TRBV5-4
ASSLAGVGNYGYT
>TRBJ2-1|.|TRBV6-2/TRBV6-3
ASSRRGLPLSSYNEQF
>TRBJ2-7|.|TRBV19
ASSRQMTYEQY
>TRBJ1-1|.|TRBV30
AWSVSGETEAF
>TRBJ2-3|.|TRBV5-1
ASSLSGGTDTQY
>TRBJ2-7|.|TRBV2
ASSEYSVRLGEQY
>TRBJ2-2|few|TRBV27
ASSAGSSTGELF
>TRBJ1-5|few|TRBV5-5
ASSLGTGGREPQH
>TRBJ1-1|.|TRBV4-1
ATRGAGVTEAF
>TRBJ2-5|.|TRBV5-6
ASSLPGLQVTQY
>TRBJ2-1|.|TRBV7-2
ASSNAPAGDAV
>TRBJ2-7|.|TRBV5-1
ASSLGSGGPVEQY
>TRBJ2-6|once|TRBV5-5
ASRPTGVGANVLT
>TRBJ1-6|.|TRBV11-2
ASSLGQGRDSPLH
>TRBJ2-1|.|TRBV18
ASSKARGGNEQF
>TRBJ2-7|.|TRBV7-7
ASSPSRGGEQY
>TRBJ1-2|.|TRBV3-1/TRBV3-2
ASSQDGARVDGYT
>TRBJ1-3|.|TRBV5-6
ASSLNLGSSGNTIY
>TRBJ2-1|many|TRBV7-8
ASSHPGQGNNEQF
>TRBJ1-2|.|TRBV5-6
ASSSPRGFDYGYT
>TRBJ1-1|.|TRBV11-3
ASSLGRTGKRGTEAF
>TRBJ2-7|.|TRBV30
AWNRGSYEQY
>TRBJ2-1|.|TRBV19
ASSPWASGGPVYNEQF
>TRBJ2-6|.|TRBV9
ASSGRPGRGVNVLT
>TRBJ1-1|.|TRBV29-1
SVVRSMNTEAF
>TRBJ2-2|.|TRBV7-9
ASSFTDTPNTGELF
>TRBJ1-2|.|TRBV6-5
ASSYSIRGRGGYT
>TRBJ1-3|.|TRBV11-2
ASSPLGPLWGNTIY
>TRBJ1-6|.|TRBV6-5
ASGDRASPLH
>TRBJ2-5|.|TRBV4-1
ASSQGAPSGGETQY
>TRBJ2-1|.|TRBV5-1
ASTTSGSYNEQF
>TRBJ1-2|.|TRBV3-1/TRBV3-2
ASSQALGDGYT
>TRBJ1-2|.|TRBV11-3
ASSLDLPFEGGGSYGYT